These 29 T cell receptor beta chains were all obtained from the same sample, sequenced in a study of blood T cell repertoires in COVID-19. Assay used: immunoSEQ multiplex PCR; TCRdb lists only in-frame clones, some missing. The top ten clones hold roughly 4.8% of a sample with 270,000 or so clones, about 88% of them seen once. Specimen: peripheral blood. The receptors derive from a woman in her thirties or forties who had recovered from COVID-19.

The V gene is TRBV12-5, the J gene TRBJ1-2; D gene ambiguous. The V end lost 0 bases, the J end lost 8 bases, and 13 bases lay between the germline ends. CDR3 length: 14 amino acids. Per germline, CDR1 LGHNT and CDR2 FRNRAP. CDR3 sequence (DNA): TGTGCTAGTGGTTTGGTACCGAACGAGGGCGGCTACACCTTC. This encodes CASGLVPNEGGYTF.

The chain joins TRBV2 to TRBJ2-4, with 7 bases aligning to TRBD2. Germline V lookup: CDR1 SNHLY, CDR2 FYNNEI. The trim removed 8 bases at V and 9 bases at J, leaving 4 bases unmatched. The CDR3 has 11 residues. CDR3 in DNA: TGTGCCAGCCGGGGGGTGGCCATTCAGTACTTC. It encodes CASRGVAIQYF.

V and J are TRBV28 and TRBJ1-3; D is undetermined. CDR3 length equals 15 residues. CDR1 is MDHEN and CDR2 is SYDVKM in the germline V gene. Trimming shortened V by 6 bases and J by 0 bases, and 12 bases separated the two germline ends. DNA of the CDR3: TGTGCCAGCAGCGACGCAGGCGCCTCTGGAAACACCATATATTTT. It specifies CASSDAGASGNTIYF.

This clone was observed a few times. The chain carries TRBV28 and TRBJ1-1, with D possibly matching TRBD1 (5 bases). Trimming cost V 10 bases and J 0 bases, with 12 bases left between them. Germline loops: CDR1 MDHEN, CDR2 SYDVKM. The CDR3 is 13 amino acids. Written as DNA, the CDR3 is TGTGCCACCCTGACAGAACTGAACACTGAAGCTTTCTTT. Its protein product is CATLTELNTEAFF. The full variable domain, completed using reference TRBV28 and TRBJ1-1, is DVKVTQSSRYLVKRTGEKVFLECVQDMDHENMFWYRQDPGLGLRLIYFSYDVKMKEKGDIPEGYSVSREKKERFSLILESASTNQTSMYLCATLTELNTEAFFGQGTRLTVV.

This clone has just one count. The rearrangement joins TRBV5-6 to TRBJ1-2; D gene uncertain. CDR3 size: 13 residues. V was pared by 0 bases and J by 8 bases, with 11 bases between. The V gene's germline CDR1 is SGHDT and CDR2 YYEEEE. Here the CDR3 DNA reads TGTGCCAGCAGCTTGGTAAGAGGTGGCGGCTACACCTTC. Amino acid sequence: CASSLVRGGGYTF.

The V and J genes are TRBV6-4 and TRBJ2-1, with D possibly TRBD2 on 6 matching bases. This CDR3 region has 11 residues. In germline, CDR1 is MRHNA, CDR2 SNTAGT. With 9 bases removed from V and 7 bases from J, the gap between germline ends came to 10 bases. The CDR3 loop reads CARTRRNEQFF. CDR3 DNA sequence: TGTGCCAGGACTAGAAGAAATGAGCAGTTCTTC.

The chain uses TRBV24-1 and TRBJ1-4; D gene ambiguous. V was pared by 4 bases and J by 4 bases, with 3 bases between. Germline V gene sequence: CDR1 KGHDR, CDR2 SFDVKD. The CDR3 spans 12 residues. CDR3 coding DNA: TGTGCCACCAGTGACAGTAATGAAAAACTGTTTTTT. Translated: CATSDSNEKLFF.

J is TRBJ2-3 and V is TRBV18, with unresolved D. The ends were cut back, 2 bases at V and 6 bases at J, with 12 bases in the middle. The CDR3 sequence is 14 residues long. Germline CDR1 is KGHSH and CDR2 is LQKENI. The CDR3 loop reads CASSPYPTPDTQYF. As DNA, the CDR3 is TGTGCCAGCTCACCATACCCCACTCCCGATACGCAGTATTTT.

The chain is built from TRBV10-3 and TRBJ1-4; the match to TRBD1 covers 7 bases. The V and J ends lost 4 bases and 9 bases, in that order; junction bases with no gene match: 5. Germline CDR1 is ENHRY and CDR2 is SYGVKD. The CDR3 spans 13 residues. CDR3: CAISAEQGQKLFF. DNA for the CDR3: TGTGCCATCAGTGCCGAACAGGGGCAAAAACTGTTTTTT.

This CDR3 is CASNLETSGNYGYTF. CDR3 in DNA: TGTGCCAGCAATCTCGAGACTTCGGGTAACTATGGCTACACCTTC. This chain connects TRBV2 to TRBJ1-2, with D unclear. Trimming pared 7 bases from V and 1 base from J, leaving 16 bases between. CDR3 length equals 15 residues. The germline CDR1 and CDR2 sequences are SNHLY and FYNNEI.

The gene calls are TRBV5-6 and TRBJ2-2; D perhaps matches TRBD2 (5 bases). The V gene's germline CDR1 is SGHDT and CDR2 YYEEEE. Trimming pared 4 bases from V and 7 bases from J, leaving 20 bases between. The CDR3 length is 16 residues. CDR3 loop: CASSQTGKWRNGELFF. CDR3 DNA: TGTGCCAGCAGCCAGACTGGGAAATGGAGGAACGGGGAGCTGTTTTTT.

CDR3 DNA sequence: TGTGCCAGCAGTTTAGCCGGGACTAGTCTCCATGAGCAGTTCTTC. Translated, it gives CASSLAGTSLHEQFF. The gene calls are TRBV28 and TRBJ2-1; TRBD2 aligns across 8 bases. This CDR3 is 15 amino acids long. Germline CDR1 is MDHEN and CDR2 is SYDVKM. With 2 bases clipped from V and 8 bases from J, the junction kept 8 bases outside the gene matches.

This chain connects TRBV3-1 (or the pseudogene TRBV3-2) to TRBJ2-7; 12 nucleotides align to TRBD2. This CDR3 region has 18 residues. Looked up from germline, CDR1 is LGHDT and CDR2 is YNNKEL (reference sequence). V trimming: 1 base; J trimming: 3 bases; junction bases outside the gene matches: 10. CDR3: CASSQVVRLAGVGYEQYV. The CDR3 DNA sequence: TGTGCCAGCAGCCAAGTGGTAAGACTAGCGGGAGTTGGCTACGAGCAGTACGTC.

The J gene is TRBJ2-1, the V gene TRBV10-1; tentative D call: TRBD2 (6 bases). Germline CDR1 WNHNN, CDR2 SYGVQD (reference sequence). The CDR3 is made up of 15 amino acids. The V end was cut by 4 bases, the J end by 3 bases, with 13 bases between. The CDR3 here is CASSGRLGIYNEQFF. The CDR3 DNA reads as TGCGCCAGCAGTGGTCGACTAGGTATCTACAATGAGCAGTTCTTC.

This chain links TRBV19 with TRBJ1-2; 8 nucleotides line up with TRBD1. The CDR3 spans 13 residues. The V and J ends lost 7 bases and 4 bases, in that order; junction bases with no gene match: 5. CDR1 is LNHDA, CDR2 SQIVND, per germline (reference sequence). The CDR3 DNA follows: TGTGCCAGTACCCCAGGGGGCGTCTATGGCTACACCTTC. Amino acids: CASTPGGVYGYTF.

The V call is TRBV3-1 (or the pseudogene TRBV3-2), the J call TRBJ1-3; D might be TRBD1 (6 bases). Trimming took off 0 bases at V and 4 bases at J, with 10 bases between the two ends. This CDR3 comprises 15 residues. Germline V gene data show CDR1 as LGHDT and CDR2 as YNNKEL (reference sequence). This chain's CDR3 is CASSQETGLGNTIYF. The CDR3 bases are TGTGCCAGCAGCCAAGAAACAGGGCTAGGAAACACCATATATTTT.

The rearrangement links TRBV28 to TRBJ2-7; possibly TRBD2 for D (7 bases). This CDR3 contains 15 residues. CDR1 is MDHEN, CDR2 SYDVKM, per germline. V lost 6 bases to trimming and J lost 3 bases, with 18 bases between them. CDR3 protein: CASRGGGAEVYEQYF. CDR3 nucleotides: TGTGCCAGCAGAGGGGGGGGAGCGGAGGTCTACGAGCAGTACTTC.

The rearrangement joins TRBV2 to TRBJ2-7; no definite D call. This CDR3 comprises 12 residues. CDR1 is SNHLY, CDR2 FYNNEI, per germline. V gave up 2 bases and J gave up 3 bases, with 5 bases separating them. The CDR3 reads CASSEPIYEQYF. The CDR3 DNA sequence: TGTGCCAGCAGTGAACCTATCTACGAGCAGTACTTC.

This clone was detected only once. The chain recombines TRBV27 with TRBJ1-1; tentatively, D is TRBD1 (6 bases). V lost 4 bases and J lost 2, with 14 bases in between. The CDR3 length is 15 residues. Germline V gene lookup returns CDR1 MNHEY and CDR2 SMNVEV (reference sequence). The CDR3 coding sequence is TGTGCCAGCAGTTCTGCCGGGACAATAAACACTGAAGCTTTCTTT. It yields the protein CASSSAGTINTEAFF.

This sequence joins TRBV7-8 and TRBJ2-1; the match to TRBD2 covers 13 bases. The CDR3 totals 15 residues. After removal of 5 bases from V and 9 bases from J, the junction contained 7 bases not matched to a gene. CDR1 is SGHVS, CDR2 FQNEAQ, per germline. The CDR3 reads CASSHGLAGESEQFF. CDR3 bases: TGTGCCAGCAGCCACGGACTAGCGGGAGAGAGTGAGCAGTTCTTC.

The CDR3 sequence is CASRPTGPGVEKLFF. CDR3 DNA sequence: TGTGCCAGTAGACCGACGGGCCCAGGGGTTGAAAAACTGTTTTTT. The rearrangement links TRBV19 to TRBJ1-4; TRBD1 might be the D (6 bases). There are 15 residues in the CDR3. Germline V gene sequence: CDR1 LNHDA, CDR2 SQIVND (reference sequence). The V and J ends lost 6 bases and 7 bases respectively, with 18 bases between them. Combining the CDR3 with reference TRBV19 and TRBJ1-4 gives the whole variable domain DGGITQSPKYLFRKEGQNVTLSCEQNLNHDAMYWYRQDPGQGLRLIYYSQIVNDFQKGDIAEGYSVSREKKESFPLTVTSAQKNPTAFYLCASRPTGPGVEKLFFGSGTQLSVL.

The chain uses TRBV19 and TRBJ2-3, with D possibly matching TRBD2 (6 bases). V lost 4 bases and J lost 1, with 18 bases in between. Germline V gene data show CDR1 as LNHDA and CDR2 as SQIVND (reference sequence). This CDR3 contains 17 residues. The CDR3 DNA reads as TGTGCCAGTAGTACAGACCGGGACTTTTTTGGCACAGATACGCAGTATTTT. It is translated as CASSTDRDFFGTDTQYF.

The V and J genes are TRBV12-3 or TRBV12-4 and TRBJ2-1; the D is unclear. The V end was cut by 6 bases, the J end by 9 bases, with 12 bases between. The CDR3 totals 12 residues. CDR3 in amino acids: CASSGPTGEQFF. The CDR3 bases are TGTGCCAGCAGCGGCCCGACGGGTGAGCAGTTCTTC.

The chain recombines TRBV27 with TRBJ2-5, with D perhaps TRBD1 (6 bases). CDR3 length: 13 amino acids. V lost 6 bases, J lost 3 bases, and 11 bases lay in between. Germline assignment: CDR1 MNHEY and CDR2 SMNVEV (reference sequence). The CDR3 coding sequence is TGTGCCAGCAGACCCAACAGGGAAGAGACCCAGTACTTC. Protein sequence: CASRPNREETQYF.

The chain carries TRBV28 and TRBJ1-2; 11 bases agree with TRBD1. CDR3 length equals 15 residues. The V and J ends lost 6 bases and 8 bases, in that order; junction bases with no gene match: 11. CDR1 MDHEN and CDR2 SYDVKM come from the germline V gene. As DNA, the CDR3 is TGTGCCAGCAGCCGGACAGGGGGCTCCTGGGAAGGCTACACCTTC. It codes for CASSRTGGSWEGYTF.

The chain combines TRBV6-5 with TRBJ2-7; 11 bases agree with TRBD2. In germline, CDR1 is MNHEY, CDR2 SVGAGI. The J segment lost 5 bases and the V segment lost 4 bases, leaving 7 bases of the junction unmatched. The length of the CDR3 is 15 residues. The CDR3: CASSSLAGGYHEQYF. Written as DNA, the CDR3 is TGTGCCAGCAGTTCCCTAGCGGGGGGTTACCACGAGCAGTACTTC.

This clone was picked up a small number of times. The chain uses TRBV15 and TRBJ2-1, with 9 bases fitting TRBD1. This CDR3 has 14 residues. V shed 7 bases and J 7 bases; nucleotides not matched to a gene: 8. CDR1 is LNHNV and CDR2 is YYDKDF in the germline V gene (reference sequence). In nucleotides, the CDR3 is TGTGCCACCATCAAGGACAGGGGCAGGAATGAGCAGTTCTTC. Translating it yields CATIKDRGRNEQFF.

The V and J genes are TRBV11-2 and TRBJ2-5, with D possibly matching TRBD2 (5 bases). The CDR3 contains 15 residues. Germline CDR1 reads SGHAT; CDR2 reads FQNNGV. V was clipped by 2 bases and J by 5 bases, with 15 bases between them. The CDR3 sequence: CASSLNQPTGETQYF. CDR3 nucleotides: TGTGCCAGCAGCTTAAACCAGCCGACGGGGGAGACCCAGTACTTC.

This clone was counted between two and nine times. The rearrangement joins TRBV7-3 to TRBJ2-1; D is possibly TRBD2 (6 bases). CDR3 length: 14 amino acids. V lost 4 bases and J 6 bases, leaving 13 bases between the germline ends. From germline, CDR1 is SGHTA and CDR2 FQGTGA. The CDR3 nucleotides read TGTGCCAGCAGCTCAGCCTCGCGGGGCAATGAGCAGTTCTTC. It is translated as CASSSASRGNEQFF.